The sequence of this T cell receptor (beta chain) was determined in a study of blood T cell repertoires in COVID-19. Study-wide background: Italy, Spain and the United States were the sources of the convalescent and acute COVID-19 samples. T cells, B-cell-depleted T cells, or PBMCs provided the cDNA or gDNA that served as material.

CDR1 SGHAT and CDR2 FQNNGV come from the germline V gene. V shed 0 bases and J shed 3 bases, with 12 bases lying between them. CDR3 length equals 15 residues. Seattle cases were enrolled at active infection and followed longitudinally. Per the original data handling: Estimation of nucleated cell counts relied on the amplification of reference gene primers. Libraries were prepared by immunoSEQ multiplex PCR; TCRdb keeps only in-frame clonotypes and omits some of them. V, J and clone size are taken as reported in that table, and D and trimming were inferred from the DNA itself. The sample shows about 480,000 clones, about 91% of them seen only once.

The V and J genes are TRBV11-2 and TRBJ2-7; the D gene is possibly TRBD1 (5 bases). The sequence was obtained from a woman between 45 and 65 years old with COVID-19, enrolled during active disease. The material sequenced was peripheral blood. CDR3 sequence: CASSLDLGQIYEQYF. The CDR3 nucleotides are TGTGCCAGCAGCTTAGATCTGGGGCAGATCTACGAGCAGTACTTC. Variable domain in full (rest from reference TRBV11-2 and TRBJ2-7): EAGVAQSPRYKIIEKRQSVAFWCNPISGHATLYWYQQILGQGPKLLIQFQNNGVVDDSQLPKDRFSAERLKGVDSTLKIQPAKLEDSAVYLCASSLDLGQIYEQYFGPGTRLTVT.